This T cell receptor beta chain was identified in a study of T cells in Graves' hyperthyroidism and ophthalmopathy. Authors of the study amplified TCR beta CDR3 regions from RNA transcripts. TCR CDR3 regions were first amplified by RT-PCR with HTBI primers. One entry per CDR3 protein, called by TCRdb with MiXCR from the multiplex PCR reads. The sample has a few hundred thousand distinct CDR3 sequences, roughly 18% seen once. Trimming cost V 3 bases and J 6 bases, with 9 bases left between them. The CDR3 spans 12 residues. Germline V CDR1 and CDR2: SGHRS, YFSETQ. The sample holds many counts of this clonotype.

This clonotype originated in a woman aged 45-60 years with Graves' hyperthyroidism. Specimen: blood. The rearrangement joins TRBV5-1 to TRBJ1-2; D is undetermined. The CDR3 protein is CASSSDGNGYTF. The CDR3 region has the DNA TGCGCCAGCAGCTCAGACGGAAATGGCTACACCTTC. The full variable domain, with the rest looked up from reference TRBV5-1 and TRBJ1-2, is KAGVTQTPRYLIKTRGQQVTLSCSPISGHRSVSWYQQTPGQGLQFLFEYFSETQRNKGNFPGRFSGRQFSNSRSEMNVSTLELGDSALYLCASSSDGNGYTFGSGTRLTVV.